A selection of T cell receptor beta chains follows, all from one sample in a study of blood T cell repertoires in COVID-19. TCRdb keeps only in-frame clones here, not all; method: immunoSEQ multiplex PCR. The table includes 60,000 or so clones, roughly 84% detected once. Sequencing was performed on peripheral blood. These receptor sequences come from a man aged 25-45 years with COVID-19, enrolled during active disease. Each CDR3 is given with its conserved first and last residue. D genes are given only for firm matches. Clone size appears in some rows only: once, few, many, or a class for an expanded clone.

J gene | CDR3 length | V gene | clone size | D gene | CDR3 DNA | CDR3 protein
TRBJ2-4 | 19 | TRBV3-1/TRBV3-2 | NA | TRBD2 | TGTGCCAGCAGCCAAGGGACTAGCAAGGGGGGGCTAGCCAAAAACATTCAGTACTTC | CASSQGTSKGGLAKNIQYF
TRBJ2-1 | 13 | TRBV27 | NA | TRBD2 | TGTGCCAGCAGTTCTCTAGCGGTCGATGAGCAGTTCTTC | CASSSLAVDEQFF
TRBJ2-2 | 16 | TRBV28 | NA | TRBD2 | TGTGCCAGCAGTACTAGCGGGATGGCGAACACCGGGGAGCTGTTTTTT | CASSTSGMANTGELFF
TRBJ1-1 | 11 | TRBV28 | NA | NA | TGTGCCAGCAACCCGGGGACTGAAGCTTTCTTT | CASNPGTEAFF
TRBJ1-1 | 12 | TRBV2 | few | TRBD1 | TGTGCCAGCAGGGACAGGAGGCCTGAAGCTTTCTTT | CASRDRRPEAFF
TRBJ2-4 | 12 | TRBV28 | NA | NA | TGTGCCAGCAGTACAGGAAGCGCCGGACAGTACTTC | CASSTGSAGQYF
TRBJ1-5 | 14 | TRBV24-1 | NA | NA | TGTGCCACCAGTAGTACAGGGCGAAATCAGCCCCAGCATTTT | CATSSTGRNQPQHF
TRBJ1-1 | 14 | TRBV27 | NA | NA | TGTGCCAGCAGTTTGCGGGAGACGGACACTGAAGCTTTCTTT | CASSLRETDTEAFF
TRBJ2-3 | 14 | TRBV20-1 | NA | TRBD2 | TGCAGTGCTAGTAGGACTAGCCTTGCAGATACGCAGTATTTT | CSASRTSLADTQYF
TRBJ2-6 | 15 | TRBV19 | NA | NA | TGTGCCAGTAAGGTAGGGGGCTCTGGGGCCAACGTCCTGACTTTC | CASKVGGSGANVLTF
TRBJ2-3 | 15 | TRBV7-9 | NA | TRBD2 | TGTGCCAGCAGCTCCCGACTAGCGGGCACAGATACGCAGTATTTT | CASSSRLAGTDTQYF
TRBJ2-7 | 14 | TRBV9 | NA | TRBD2 | TGTGCCAGCAGCGTGACTAGCGGGAGCTACGAGCAGTACTTC | CASSVTSGSYEQYF
TRBJ2-7 | 15 | TRBV19 | NA | NA | TGTGCCAGTAGTATTTTTGGGGGCACGATGTACGAGCAGTACTTC | CASSIFGGTMYEQYF
TRBJ2-3 | 15 | TRBV6-5 | NA | TRBD2 | TGTGCCAGCAGCCAGGAGGTCTCAGCGGGAGGTACGCAGTATTTT | CASSQEVSAGGTQYF
TRBJ2-7 | 14 | TRBV15 | NA | NA | TGTGCCACCAGCAGAGGGGCCCAAGAAATCGAGCAGTACTTC | CATSRGAQEIEQYF
TRBJ2-3 | 14 | TRBV2 | NA | NA | TGTGCCAGCAGTATCCAGCAGCGTGGGGATACGCAGTATTTT | CASSIQQRGDTQYF
TRBJ2-1 | 15 | TRBV3-1/TRBV3-2 | NA | NA | TGTGCCAGCAGCCAACACCCAACAAGTCCCACTGAGCAGTTCTTC | CASSQHPTSPTEQFF
TRBJ1-2 | 17 | TRBV10-3 | NA | NA | TGTGCCATCAGTGAGTCCGGTATGGGCAGGGGAAACTATGGCTACACCTTC | CAISESGMGRGNYGYTF
TRBJ1-1 | 12 | TRBV25-1 | NA | TRBD1 | TGTGCCAGCCTAGGGACAGGAGGTGTAGCTTTCTTT | CASLGTGGVAFF
TRBJ1-2 | 13 | TRBV7-2 | few | NA | TGTGCCAGCAGCTTCAGGGGTTTGGATGGCTACACCTTC | CASSFRGLDGYTF
TRBJ2-1 | 15 | TRBV5-4 | NA | TRBD2 | TGTGCCAGCAGGGCGGTTGCGGGAGGGTACAATGAGCAGTTCTTC | CASRAVAGGYNEQFF
TRBJ2-1 | 13 | TRBV28 | few | NA | TGTGCCAGCAGTTGGGGCCCCTACAATGAGCAGTTCTTC | CASSWGPYNEQFF
TRBJ1-1 | 14 | TRBV30 | NA | NA | TGTGCCTGGAGTCCACAGCCGATGAACACTGAAGCTTTCTTT | CAWSPQPMNTEAFF
TRBJ1-1 | 14 | TRBV19 | NA | TRBD1 | TGTGCCAGTAGTGCACAGGGGCGGAACACTGAAGCTTTCTTT | CASSAQGRNTEAFF
TRBJ1-5 | 11 | TRBV28 | few | NA | TGTGCCAGCAGTTACGGGTCTCCCCAGCATTTT | CASSYGSPQHF
TRBJ2-3 | 16 | TRBV9 | NA | NA | TGTGCCAGCAGCGTAATCGGAGGAGGGATGGGAGATACGCAGTATTTT | CASSVIGGGMGDTQYF
TRBJ2-7 | 14 | TRBV6-5 | NA | TRBD1 | TGTGCCAGCAGGCGACAGGGGGCCGAGTACGAGCAGTACTTC | CASRRQGAEYEQYF
TRBJ1-2 | 17 | TRBV11-2 | NA | TRBD1 | TGTGCCAGCAGCTCGCAGGACAGGGCACTTGCTAACTATGGCTACACCTTC | CASSSQDRALANYGYTF